The rows below give T cell receptor beta chains drawn from one sample of a study of blood T cell repertoires in COVID-19. The data were produced by immunoSEQ multiplex PCR, yet TCRdb's version contains in-frame clones alone and is incomplete. The data show more than 95,000 clones, approximately 81% seen once. The sequencing sample was made of peripheral blood. The receptors stem from a man in his 60s with acute or convalescent COVID-19. CDR3s include the opening cysteine and the closing phenylalanine or tryptophan. The D gene is left open where the match is weak. Only some rows state a clone size, as once, few, many or a class for expanded clones.

TRBJ2-7 | TRBV7-9 | 12 | many | - | TGTGCCAGCAGCTTGATCAGCGCCGAGCAGTACTTC | CASSLISAEQYF
TRBJ1-4 | TRBV5-1 | 18 | - | TRBD1 | TGCGCCAGCAGCTTGGTGGGGCCAGGGGGTCTGAATAATGAAAAACTGTTTTTT | CASSLVGPGGLNNEKLFF
TRBJ2-7 | TRBV6-5 | 15 | few | TRBD2 | TGTGCCAGCAGAGCCGGGACTAGGAGCTCCTACGAGCAGTACTTC | CASRAGTRSSYEQYF
TRBJ2-1 | TRBV24-1 | 16 | - | TRBD2 | TGTGCCACCAGTGAGGCTAGCGGGGGGGCCCGGGGTGAGCAGTTCTTC | CATSEASGGARGEQFF
TRBJ2-1 | TRBV5-1 | 13 | - | - | TGCGCCAGCAGCTTGGGACTCGCCAATGAGCAGTTCTTC | CASSLGLANEQFF
TRBJ1-1 | TRBV3-1/TRBV3-2 | 14 | - | - | TGTGCCAGCAGCCGAAGATCGGGTAACACTGAAGCTTTCTTT | CASSRRSGNTEAFF
TRBJ2-5 | TRBV25-1 | 16 | - | - | TGTGCCAGCAGCCGCAGACAGCGAAGTGGGGAAGAGACCCAGTACTTC | CASSRRQRSGEETQYF
TRBJ1-2 | TRBV7-8 | 15 | once | - | TGTGCCAGCAGCTTAGTTAGCGGCGTTTCCTATGGCTACACCTTC | CASSLVSGVSYGYTF
TRBJ1-1 | TRBV12-3/TRBV12-4 | 13 | - | - | TGTGCCAGCAGGCGAGGAAGTATCACTGAAGCTTTCTTT | CASRRGSITEAFF
TRBJ2-3 | TRBV20-1 | 13 | - | - | TGCAGTGCTAGTTTGGGCGGCACAGATACGCAGTATTTT | CSASLGGTDTQYF
TRBJ2-1 | TRBV18 | 13 | - | TRBD2 | TGTGCCAGCTCAACCGCACTAGCGTCTGAGCAGTTCTTC | CASSTALASEQFF
TRBJ1-3 | TRBV5-1 | 14 | few | TRBD1 | TGCGCCAGCGCGAAGGGGGCCTCTGGAAACACCATATATTTT | CASAKGASGNTIYF
TRBJ1-2 | TRBV21-1 | 12 | - | - | TGTGCCAGCAGCAAAGTGTGGGGGCCCTACACCTTC | CASSKVWGPYTF
TRBJ2-5 | TRBV24-1 | 13 | - | - | TGTGCCACCAGTGGGACAGTCCAAGAGACCCAGTACTTC | CATSGTVQETQYF
TRBJ1-5 | TRBV5-1 | 14 | - | - | TGCGCCAGCAGCTTGGCAGGGGTGGGTCAGCCCCAGCATTTT | CASSLAGVGQPQHF
TRBJ1-2 | TRBV20-1 | 11 | once | - | TGCAGTGCCGGGACAAATTATGGCTACACCTTC | CSAGTNYGYTF
TRBJ1-2 | TRBV3-1/TRBV3-2 | 16 | - | - | TGTGCCAGCAGCCAAAAGTTCGACAGCACTCCCTATGGCTACACCTTC | CASSQKFDSTPYGYTF
TRBJ1-1 | TRBV24-1 | 12 | - | - | TGTGCCACCTCAAATCAGGGCACTGAAGCTTTCTTT | CATSNQGTEAFF
TRBJ1-6 | TRBV14 | 13 | - | - | TGTGCCAGCAGCCTGGGCTTGAATTCACCCCTCCACTTT | CASSLGLNSPLHF
TRBJ1-2 | TRBV5-6 | 15 | - | TRBD1 | TGTGCCAGCAGGGGGGAGAACAGGGGTGACTATGGCTACACCTTC | CASRGENRGDYGYTF
TRBJ2-2 | TRBV6-1 | 17 | - | - | TGTGCCAGCAGTGAGACTGTGATAGCGGTTAACACCGGGGAGCTGTTTTTT | CASSETVIAVNTGELFF
TRBJ2-7 | TRBV3-1/TRBV3-2 | 16 | few | - | TGTGCCAGCAGCAGTATCGGAGGCGGGGGCCCTCTCGAGCAGTACTTC | CASSSIGGGGPLEQYF
TRBJ2-7 | TRBV7-9 | 15 | - | TRBD1 | TGTGCCAGCAGCTTAGCAAGGACAGGGGGTTACGAGCAGTACTTC | CASSLARTGGYEQYF
TRBJ2-2 | TRBV3-1/TRBV3-2 | 14 | once | - | TGTGCCAGCAGCCCCGGGACTTACCCCGGGGAGCTGTTTTTT | CASSPGTYPGELFF
TRBJ1-1 | TRBV19 | 16 | few | TRBD1 | TGTGCCAGTACCCCGACAGGGGGCGTGTTGGGCACTGAAGCTTTCTTT | CASTPTGGVLGTEAFF
TRBJ1-6 | TRBV6-5 | 14 | - | - | TGTGCCAGCAGTCGGACACGAATTAATTCACCCCTCCACTTT | CASSRTRINSPLHF
TRBJ1-1 | TRBV7-3 | 13 | few | - | TGTGCCAGCAGCTTAACGCGGGGCACTGAAGCTTTCTTT | CASSLTRGTEAFF
TRBJ1-2 | TRBV25-1 | 13 | - | TRBD1 | TGTGCCAGCAGTGGGACAGGGTCAGCTGGCTACACCTTC | CASSGTGSAGYTF
TRBJ2-3 | TRBV21-1 | 16 | - | - | TGTGCCAGCCCCCCCTTCGGCGGGAGGGGCACAGATACGCAGTATTTT | CASPPFGGRGTDTQYF
TRBJ1-2 | TRBV12-3/TRBV12-4 | 13 | - | - | TGTGCCAGCAGTGAACAGGGAGTTTTTGGCTACACCTTC | CASSEQGVFGYTF
TRBJ2-3 | TRBV7-2 | 15 | - | - | TGTGCCAGCAGCTTCGCGGGGACGGTATCGGATACGCAGTATTTT | CASSFAGTVSDTQYF
TRBJ1-5 | TRBV4-1 | 15 | - | - | TGCGCCAGCAGCCAAGATTGGGGAGGCAATCAGCCCCAGCATTTT | CASSQDWGGNQPQHF
TRBJ2-1 | TRBV18 | 16 | - | TRBD2 | TGTGCCAGCTCACCACGGGCAGCGGGAGTGCTGAATGAGCAGTTCTTC | CASSPRAAGVLNEQFF
TRBJ1-2 | TRBV9 | 15 | - | - | TGTGCCAGCAGCGTAGGGTCAGTCCCTAACTATGGCTACACCTTC | CASSVGSVPNYGYTF
TRBJ1-2 | TRBV5-1 | 14 | - | - | TGCGCCAGCAGCTTGGATGGGCAGAGATACGGCTACACCTTC | CASSLDGQRYGYTF
TRBJ2-7 | TRBV2 | 14 | - | - | TGTGCCAGCAGTGTGTCCACAGATACCTACGAGCAGTACTTC | CASSVSTDTYEQYF
TRBJ2-5 | TRBV15 | 14 | few | TRBD2 | TGTGCCACCAGCCAGCGGGATAATCGGGAGACCCAGTACTTC | CATSQRDNRETQYF
TRBJ2-2 | TRBV10-1 | 16 | few | TRBD2 | TGCGCCAGCAGTGACGGGCTAGCGGGAGGCTCCGGGGAGCTGTTTTTT | CASSDGLAGGSGELFF
TRBJ1-1 | TRBV28 | 13 | - | - | TGTGCCAGCAGGGGCCAAAAGGGGACTGAAGCTTTCTTT | CASRGQKGTEAFF
TRBJ2-3 | TRBV14 | 17 | - | TRBD1 | TGTGCCAGCAGCCCCTGGGAAACAGGGGGCTCTACAGATACGCAGTATTTT | CASSPWETGGSTDTQYF
TRBJ2-1 | TRBV21-1 | 17 | once | - | TGTGCCAGCAGCGGAACTCGGCGTAACAGGGGAGGCTATGAGCAGTTCTTC | CASSGTRRNRGGYEQFF
TRBJ2-5 | TRBV11-3 | 17 | - | TRBD2 | TGTGCCAGCAGCTTAGAGGGGACTAGCGGGGGCCAAGAGACCCAGTACTTC | CASSLEGTSGGQETQYF
TRBJ1-1 | TRBV9 | 12 | - | - | TGTGCCAGCAGCCCCCCGGACACTGAAGCTTTCTTT | CASSPPDTEAFF
TRBJ1-1 | TRBV27 | 14 | - | TRBD1 | TGTGCCAGCAAAGCGGACAGGAGGAACACTGAAGCTTTCTTT | CASKADRRNTEAFF
TRBJ1-2 | TRBV6-2/TRBV6-3 | 16 | few | - | TGTGCCAGCAGCAAGACTTTTTTCCAAGCTAACTATGGCTACACCTTC | CASSKTFFQANYGYTF
TRBJ2-2 | TRBV5-4 | 16 | - | TRBD1 | TGTGCCAGCAGCTTGGGACAGGGGGCGCAAACCGGGGAGCTGTTTTTT | CASSLGQGAQTGELFF
TRBJ2-1 | TRBV5-1 | 14 | - | TRBD2 | TGCGCCAGCAGCTTGGCTAGCGGGAAGAATGAGCAGTTCTTC | CASSLASGKNEQFF